These 2 T cell receptor beta chains were all obtained from the same sample, sequenced in a study of regulatory T cells in long-lasting Graves disease. Regarding time point: newly diagnosed GD, antithyroid drugs for less than 3 months. The TCR library was prepared using RNA isolated from PBMCs. iRepertoire HTBI primers and Arm-PCR of CDR3 regions built TCR beta libraries. TCRdb fed the multiplex PCR reads into MiXCR, producing one record per CDR3 protein. The table lists around 500,000 distinct CDR3 sequences, more than 10% of them singletons, with around 9.3% in the top ten. These data were also filed under a second study, of T cells in Graves' hyperthyroidism and ophthalmopathy.

Sequencing was performed on peripheral blood mononuclear cells (PBMCs), taken at new diagnosis, from a patient treated with antithyroid drugs. The receptors derive from a woman aged 30 to 39 with Graves disease.

The genes are TRBV7-9 and TRBJ2-3; no firm D call. The ends were cut back, 5 bases at V and 2 bases at J, with 14 bases in the middle. Germline assignment: CDR1 SEHNR and CDR2 FQNEAQ (reference sequence). There are 15 residues in the CDR3. The CDR3 nucleotides are TGTGCCAGCAGCCCCCGGAAACTTTTCACAGATACGCAGTATTTT. Residues: CASSPRKLFTDTQYF. The full variable domain, its missing parts supplied by reference TRBV7-9 and TRBJ2-3, is DTGVSQNPRHKITKRGQNVTFRCDPISEHNRLYWYRQTLGQGPEFLTYFQNEAQLEKSRLLSDRFSAERPKGSFSTLEIQRTEQGDSAMYLCASSPRKLFTDTQYFGPGTRLTVL.

This clonotype has only a few counts. The chain joins TRBV14 to TRBJ1-2; no firm D call. Germline loops: CDR1 SGHDN, CDR2 FVKESK. Trimming removed 1 base at V and 8 bases at J, with 17 bases between. CDR3 length equals 15 residues. CDR3 region: CASSQGVLGVDGYTF. DNA for the CDR3: TGTGCCAGCAGCCAAGGGGTCCTCGGGGTTGACGGCTACACCTTC. Full variable domain (missing parts from reference TRBV14 and TRBJ1-2): EAGVTQFPSHSVIEKGQTVTLRCDPISGHDNLYWYRRVMGKEIKFLLHFVKESKQDESGMPNNRFLAERTGGTYSTLKVQPAELEDSGVYFCASSQGVLGVDGYTFGSGTRLTVV.